The 22 T cell receptor beta chains below were found in one sample sequenced in a study of radiotherapy plus CTLA-4 blockade in lung cancer. The assay was immunoSEQ multiplex PCR, and TCRdb's table has in-frame clones only and misses some. In the table there are approximately 97,000 clones, 83% of which are singletons. This specimen consisted of peripheral blood, obtained from a patient treated with radiotherapy plus ipilimumab. The receptors stem from a human donor with non-small cell lung cancer who had stable disease on radiotherapy plus ipilimumab.

The chain is built from TRBV2 and TRBJ1-1, with TRBD1 matching over 7 bases. V shed 6 bases, J shed 1 base, and the junction held 8 bases outside the gene matches. CDR1 is SNHLY and CDR2 is FYNNEI in the germline V gene. The CDR3 loop spans 15 amino acids. The CDR3 region is CASRGQAISNTEAFF. For the CDR3, the DNA is TGTGCCAGCAGAGGACAGGCTATATCGAACACTGAAGCTTTCTTT.

The genes are TRBV18 and TRBJ2-7, with 7 nucleotides matching TRBD1. The CDR3 loop spans 14 amino acids. V was pared by 0 bases and J by 3 bases, with 2 bases of the junction left unmatched. Germline CDR1 KGHSH, CDR2 LQKENI. In DNA form, the CDR3 reads TGTGCCAGCTCACCACCGGGACAGAACTACGAGCAGTACTTC. Translation: CASSPPGQNYEQYF.

Note on this clone: The junction differs from germline at one of its ends, possibly a read error. Other DNA variants within this sample encode the same CDR3. CDR3 sequence (DNA): TGCGCCAGCAGGTTGGACAGCCGGCGGACTGAAGCTTTCTTT. The encoded protein is CASRLDSRRTEAFF. The V gene is TRBV6-5, the J gene TRBJ1-1; D may be TRBD1 (6 bases). From germline, CDR1 is MNHEY and CDR2 SVGAGI. There are 14 residues in the CDR3.

The CDR3 spells CASSEGRGSYNEQFF. The CDR3 region has the DNA TGTGCCAGCAGTGAGGGGCGGGGGTCCTACAATGAGCAGTTCTTC. The rearrangement links TRBV6-4 to TRBJ2-1; TRBD2 matches at 7 bases. This CDR3 is 15 amino acids long. In germline, CDR1 is MRHNA, CDR2 SNTAGT. The trim removed 3 bases at V and 1 base at J, leaving 3 bases unmatched.

This clone appeared a few times. The chain links TRBV6-1 to TRBJ2-7; possible D gene TRBD2, 6 bases. Trimming left V 6 bases short and J 7 bases short, with 16 bases between. Germline CDR1 reads MNHNS; CDR2 reads SASEGT. This CDR3 region has 13 residues. CDR3 bases: TGTGCCAGCAGCATTAAGGGCGCGGGAGAGCAGTACTTC. It is translated as CASSIKGAGEQYF.

This chain joins TRBV18 and TRBJ2-7; 7 positions match TRBD2. The junction had 18 bases not matched to a gene; V was cut back by 3 bases and J by 4 bases. This CDR3 spans 18 amino acids. Germline loops: CDR1 KGHSH, CDR2 LQKENI. CDR3 in DNA: TGTGCCAGCTCACCCGGGGAGGCGCGGGGGACCGGAGAATACGAGCAGTACTTC. It translates to CASSPGEARGTGEYEQYF.

This clone was seen a single time. This CDR3 is also generated by other DNA sequences in the sample. J is TRBJ1-1 and V is TRBV7-3; D gene uncertain. Germline V gene lookup returns CDR1 SGHTA and CDR2 FQGTGA. The CDR3 length is 13 residues. Trimming stripped 0 bases from V and 1 base from J, with 3 bases between. CDR3 in DNA: TGTGCCAGCAGCTTAACGGGGAACACTGAAGCTTTCTTT. Protein: CASSLTGNTEAFF. The full variable domain, completed using reference TRBV7-3 and TRBJ1-1, is GAGVSQTPSNKVTEKGKYVELRCDPISGHTALYWYRQSLGQGPEFLIYFQGTGAADDSGLPNDRFFAVRPEGSVSTLKIQRTERGDSAVYLCASSLTGNTEAFFGQGTRLTVV.

CDR3 loop: CASSRASNEKLFF. The CDR3 DNA is TGTGCCAGCTCGCGGGCCTCTAATGAAAAACTGTTTTTT. The V and J genes are TRBV18 and TRBJ1-4; D call uncertain. Germline V gene lookup returns CDR1 KGHSH and CDR2 LQKENI. CDR3 size: 13 residues. The V end lost 6 bases, the J end lost 3 bases, and 8 bases lay between the germline ends.

The rearrangement uses TRBV7-9 and TRBJ2-5; D is uncertain. The germline gives CDR1 SEHNR, CDR2 FQNEAQ (reference sequence). The CDR3 sequence is 14 residues long. The ends were cut back, 1 base at V and 4 bases at J, with 10 bases in the middle. CDR3 nucleotide sequence: TGTGCCAGCAGCTTAGAGGCTACCCGAGAGACCCAGTACTTC. Protein: CASSLEATRETQYF.

The V and J genes are TRBV5-4 and TRBJ2-5; 11 bases are shared with TRBD1. The trim removed 10 bases at V and 2 bases at J, leaving 7 bases unmatched. Germline values: CDR1 SGHNT, CDR2 YYREEE (reference sequence). The CDR3 has 14 residues. The CDR3 sequence: CASHRDRGQETQYF. The DNA of the CDR3 is TGTGCCTCCCACAGGGACAGGGGGCAAGAGACCCAGTACTTC.

This chain links TRBV5-1 with TRBJ2-1; weak D call: TRBD1 (5 bases). CDR1 SGHRS and CDR2 YFSETQ come from the germline V gene. Trimming stripped 0 bases from V and 1 base from J, with 11 bases between. The CDR3 length is 16 residues. CDR3 in DNA: TGCGCCAGCAGCTTGGTTTCGACAGATTCCTACAATGAGCAGTTCTTC. Encoded protein: CASSLVSTDSYNEQFF. Full variable domain (rest looked up from reference TRBV5-1 and TRBJ2-1): KAGVTQTPRYLIKTRGQQVTLSCSPISGHRSVSWYQQTPGQGLQFLFEYFSETQRNKGNFPGRFSGRQFSNSRSEMNVSTLELGDSALYLCASSLVSTDSYNEQFFGPGTRLTVL.

The CDR3 DNA reads as TGTGCCAGTAGAGACAGGTACAATCAGCCCCAGCATTTT. Protein: CASRDRYNQPQHF. The chain carries TRBV19 and TRBJ1-5, with a possible D match to TRBD1 (6 bases). The V gene's germline CDR1 is LNHDA and CDR2 SQIVND (reference sequence). The CDR3 spans 13 residues. Trimming shortened V by 6 bases and J by 3 bases, and 9 bases separated the two germline ends. Full variable domain (remainder filled in from reference TRBV19 and TRBJ1-5): DGGITQSPKYLFRKEGQNVTLSCEQNLNHDAMYWYRQDPGQGLRLIYYSQIVNDFQKGDIAEGYSVSREKKESFPLTVTSAQKNPTAFYLCASRDRYNQPQHFGDGTRLSIL.

The V gene is TRBV6-5, the J gene TRBJ2-7, with D perhaps matching TRBD1 (6 bases). The CDR3 has 14 amino acids. The V end was cut by 4 bases, the J end by 1 base, with 11 bases between. Germline V CDR1 and CDR2: MNHEY, SVGAGI. The CDR3 is CASSWDISSYEQYF. The CDR3 DNA sequence: TGTGCCAGCAGTTGGGACATATCATCCTACGAGCAGTACTTC.

This clone was detected only once. CDR3 sequence reads: CASSPSGFSTDTQYF. The CDR3, as DNA: TGTGCCAGCAGTCCTTCAGGGTTTAGCACAGATACGCAGTATTTT. The chain has TRBV2 and TRBJ2-3, with D maybe TRBD1 (5 bases). Trimming removed 5 bases from V and 0 bases from J, with 12 bases in between. From germline, CDR1 is SNHLY and CDR2 FYNNEI. CDR3 length equals 15 residues.

This rearrangement joins TRBV2 to TRBJ1-1; the D is unclear. The V end was cut by 8 bases, the J end by 0 bases, with 7 bases between. Looked up from germline, CDR1 is SNHLY and CDR2 is FYNNEI. This CDR3 is built from 12 residues. The CDR3 bases are TGTGCCAGCCACTGGATGAACACTGAAGCTTTCTTT. Its protein is CASHWMNTEAFF.

The V and J genes are TRBV5-8 and TRBJ2-7; D unresolved. Germline V gene lookup returns CDR1 SGHTS and CDR2 YDEGEE. V gave up 0 bases and J gave up 7 bases, with 8 bases separating them. The length of the CDR3 is 12 residues. Here the CDR3 reads CASSLVGREQYF. Written as DNA, the CDR3 is TGTGCCAGCAGCTTGGTAGGGCGGGAGCAGTACTTC.

V is TRBV30 and J is TRBJ1-6, with 8 bases aligning to TRBD1. The J segment lost 7 bases and the V segment lost 2 bases, leaving 4 bases of the junction unmatched. This CDR3 has 14 amino acids. The V gene's germline CDR1 is GTSNPN and CDR2 SVGIG (reference sequence). The CDR3 here is CAWSLGQENSPLHF. The DNA for the CDR3 is TGTGCCTGGAGTTTGGGACAGGAGAATTCACCCCTCCACTTT.

V gene TRBV6-4 combines with J gene TRBJ1-2; unclear D gene. CDR1 is MRHNA, CDR2 SNTAGT, per germline. This CDR3 comprises 13 residues. V lost 2 bases and J lost 7, with 11 bases in between. The CDR3 bases are TGTGCCAGCAGTGACCGTAAGGGAGCTGGCTACACCTTC. This sequence encodes CASSDRKGAGYTF.

This chain joins TRBV6-4 and TRBJ2-3, with a possible D match to TRBD2 (6 bases). Looked up from germline, CDR1 is MRHNA and CDR2 is SNTAGT. The V end was cut by 6 bases, the J end by 0 bases, with 10 bases between. CDR3 size: 14 residues. CDR3 in amino acids: CASSVSGSTDTQYF. In DNA form, the CDR3 reads TGTGCCAGCAGCGTGAGCGGGAGCACAGATACGCAGTATTTT.

CDR3 loop: CASSYSGDGDAQYF. Here the CDR3 DNA reads TGTGCCAGCAGTTACTCGGGGGATGGAGACGCCCAGTACTTC. The rearrangement uses TRBV6-6 and TRBJ2-5; D possibly uses TRBD1 or TRBD2 (5 bases each). Trimming cost V 0 bases and J 9 bases, with 14 bases left between them. Germline CDR1 and CDR2: MNHNY and SVGAGI (reference sequence). This CDR3 comprises 14 residues.

This chain joins TRBV2 and TRBJ1-6; TRBD1 agrees at 8 bases. J was trimmed by 10 bases and V by 6 bases; bases with no gene match: 5. The CDR3 length is 13 residues. Germline V gives CDR1 SNHLY, CDR2 FYNNEI. The CDR3 reads CASRGQGGSPLHF. CDR3 bases: TGTGCCAGCAGAGGACAGGGAGGCTCACCCCTCCACTTT.

This clone was found once. The chain uses TRBV30 and TRBJ1-1; D not certain. The V end was cut by 4 bases, the J end by 1 base, with 10 bases between. CDR1 GTSNPN and CDR2 SVGIG come from the germline V gene (reference sequence). This CDR3 is built from 13 residues. This CDR3 reads CAWIPAGNTEAFF. DNA of the CDR3: TGTGCCTGGATCCCGGCGGGGAACACTGAAGCTTTCTTT.